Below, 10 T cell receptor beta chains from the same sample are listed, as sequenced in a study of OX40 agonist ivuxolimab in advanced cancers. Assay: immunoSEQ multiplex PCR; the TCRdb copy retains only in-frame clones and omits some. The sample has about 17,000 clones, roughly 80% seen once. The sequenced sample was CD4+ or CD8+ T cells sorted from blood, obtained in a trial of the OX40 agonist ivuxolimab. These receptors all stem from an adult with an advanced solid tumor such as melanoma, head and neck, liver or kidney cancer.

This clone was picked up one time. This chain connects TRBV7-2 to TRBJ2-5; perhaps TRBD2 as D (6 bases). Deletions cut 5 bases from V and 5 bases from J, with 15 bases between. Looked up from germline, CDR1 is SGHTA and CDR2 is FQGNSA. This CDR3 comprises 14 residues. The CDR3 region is CASSPAGKMETQYF. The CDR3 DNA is TGTGCCAGCAGCCCCGCGGGAAAGATGGAGACCCAGTACTTC. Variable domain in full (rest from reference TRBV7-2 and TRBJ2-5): GAGVSQSPSNKVTEKGKDVELRCDPISGHTALYWYRQSLGQGLEFLIYFQGNSAPDKSGLPSDRFSAERTGGSVSTLTIQRTQQEDSAVYLCASSPAGKMETQYFGPGTRLLVL.

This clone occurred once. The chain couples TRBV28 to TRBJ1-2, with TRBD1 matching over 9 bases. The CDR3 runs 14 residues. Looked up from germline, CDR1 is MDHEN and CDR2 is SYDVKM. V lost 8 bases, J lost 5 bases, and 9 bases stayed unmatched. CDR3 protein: CASCTGGAWYGYTF. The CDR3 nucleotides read TGTGCCAGCTGTACAGGGGGCGCTTGGTATGGCTACACCTTC.

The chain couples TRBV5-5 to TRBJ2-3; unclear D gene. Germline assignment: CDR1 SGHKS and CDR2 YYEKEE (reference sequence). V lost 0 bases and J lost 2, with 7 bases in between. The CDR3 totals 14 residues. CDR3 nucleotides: TGTGCCAGCAGCTTGGAAGGGAACACAGATACGCAGTATTTT. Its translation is CASSLEGNTDTQYF.

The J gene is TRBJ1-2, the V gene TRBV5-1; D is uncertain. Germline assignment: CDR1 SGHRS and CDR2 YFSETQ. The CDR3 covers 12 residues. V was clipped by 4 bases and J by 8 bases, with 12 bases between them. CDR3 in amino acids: CASSPRQGGYTF. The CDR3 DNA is TGCGCCAGCAGCCCTCGGCAAGGCGGCTACACCTTC.

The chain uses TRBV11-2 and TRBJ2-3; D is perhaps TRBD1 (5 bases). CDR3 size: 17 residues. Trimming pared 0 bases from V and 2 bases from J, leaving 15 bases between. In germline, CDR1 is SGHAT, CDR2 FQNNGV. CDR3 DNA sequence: TGTGCCAGCAGCTTAGATCATCAAGGGGCGTACACAGATACGCAGTATTTT. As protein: CASSLDHQGAYTDTQYF.

The DNA of the CDR3 is TGCGCCAGCAGCCCGCTGGGACTAGCGGGTCTGACAGATACGCAGTATTTT. Amino acid sequence: CASSPLGLAGLTDTQYF. The chain links TRBV5-1 to TRBJ2-3, with 12 positions matching TRBD2. The germline gives CDR1 SGHRS, CDR2 YFSETQ. Trimming took 4 bases from V and 3 from J; bases not matched to a gene: 9. CDR3 length equals 17 residues.

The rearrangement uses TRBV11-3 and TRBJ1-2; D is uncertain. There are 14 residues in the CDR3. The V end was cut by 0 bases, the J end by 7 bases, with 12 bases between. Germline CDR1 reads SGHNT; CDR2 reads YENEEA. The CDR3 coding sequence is TGTGCCAGCAGCTTAGAGGTGGTATTGGCTGGCTACACCTTC. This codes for CASSLEVVLAGYTF.

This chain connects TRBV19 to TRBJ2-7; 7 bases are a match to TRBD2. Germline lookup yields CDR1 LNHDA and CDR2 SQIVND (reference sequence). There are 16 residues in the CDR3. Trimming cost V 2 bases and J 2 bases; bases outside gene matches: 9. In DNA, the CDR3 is TGTGCCAGTAGTATAATATCGGGAGGATTCGCCTACGAGCAGTACTTC. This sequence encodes CASSIISGGFAYEQYF.

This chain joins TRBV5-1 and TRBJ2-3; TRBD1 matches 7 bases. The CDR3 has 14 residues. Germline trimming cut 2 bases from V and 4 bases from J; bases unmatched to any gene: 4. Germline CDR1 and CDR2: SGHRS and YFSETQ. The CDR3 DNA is TGCGCCAGCAGCTTACAGGGGTGGGCAGATACGCAGTATTTT. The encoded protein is CASSLQGWADTQYF.

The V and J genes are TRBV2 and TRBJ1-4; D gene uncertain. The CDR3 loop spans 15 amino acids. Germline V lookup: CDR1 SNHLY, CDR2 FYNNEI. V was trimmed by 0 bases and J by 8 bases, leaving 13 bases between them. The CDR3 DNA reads TGTGCCAGCAGTGAAGCGCGCGGGTTTGTGGAAAAACTGTTTTTT. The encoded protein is CASSEARGFVEKLFF.